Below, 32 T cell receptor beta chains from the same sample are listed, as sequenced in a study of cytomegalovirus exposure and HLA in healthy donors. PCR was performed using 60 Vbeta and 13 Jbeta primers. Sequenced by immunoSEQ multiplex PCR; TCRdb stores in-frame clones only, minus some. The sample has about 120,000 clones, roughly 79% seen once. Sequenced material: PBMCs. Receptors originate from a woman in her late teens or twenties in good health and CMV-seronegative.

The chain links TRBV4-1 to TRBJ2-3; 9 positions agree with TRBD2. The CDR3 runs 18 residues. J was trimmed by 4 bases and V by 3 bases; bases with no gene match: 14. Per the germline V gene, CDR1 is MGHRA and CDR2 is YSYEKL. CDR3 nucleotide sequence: TGCGCCAGCAGCCACCGGGGGGTTGGCGGGGGGGATCCAGATACGCAGTATTTT. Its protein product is CASSHRGVGGGDPDTQYF.

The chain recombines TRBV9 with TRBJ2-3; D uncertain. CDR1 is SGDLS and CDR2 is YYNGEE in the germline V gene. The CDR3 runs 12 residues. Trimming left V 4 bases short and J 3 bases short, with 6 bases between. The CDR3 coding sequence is TGTGCCAGCAGCTCCGGGACAGATACGCAGTATTTT. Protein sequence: CASSSGTDTQYF.

For the CDR3, the DNA is TGTGCCAGCACCTGGGGGGGCGAGGGCTATGGCTACACCTTC. This encodes CASTWGGEGYGYTF. J is TRBJ1-2 and V is TRBV7-9; weak D call: TRBD1 (6 bases). The CDR3 covers 14 residues. In germline, CDR1 is SEHNR, CDR2 FQNEAQ (reference sequence). The V gene lost 7 bases and the J gene lost 4 bases, with 16 bases spanning the gap.

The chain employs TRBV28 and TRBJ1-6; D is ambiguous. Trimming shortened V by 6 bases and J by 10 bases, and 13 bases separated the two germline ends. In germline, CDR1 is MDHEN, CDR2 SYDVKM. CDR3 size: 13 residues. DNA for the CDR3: TGTGCCAGCAGAGGCGGGATAGGGTCACCCCTCCACTTT. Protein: CASRGGIGSPLHF.

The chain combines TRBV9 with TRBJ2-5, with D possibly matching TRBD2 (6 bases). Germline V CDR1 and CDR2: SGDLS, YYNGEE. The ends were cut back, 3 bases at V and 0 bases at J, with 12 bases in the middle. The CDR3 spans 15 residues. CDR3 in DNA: TGTGCCAGCAGCGCCGAGGGGAGGTACCAAGAGACCCAGTACTTC. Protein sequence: CASSAEGRYQETQYF.

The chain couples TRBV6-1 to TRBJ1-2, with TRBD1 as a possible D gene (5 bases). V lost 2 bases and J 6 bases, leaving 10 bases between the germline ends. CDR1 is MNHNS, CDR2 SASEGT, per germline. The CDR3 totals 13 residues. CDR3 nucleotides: TGTGCCAGCAGTGAAATTAGGGGCGATGGCTACACCTTC. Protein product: CASSEIRGDGYTF.

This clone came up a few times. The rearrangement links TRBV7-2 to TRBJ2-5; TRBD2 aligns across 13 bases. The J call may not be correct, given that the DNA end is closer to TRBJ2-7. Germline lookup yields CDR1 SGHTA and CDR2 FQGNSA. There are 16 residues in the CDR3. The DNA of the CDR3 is TGTGCCAGCAGCTCCGGACTAGCGGGGGTACTAAGCGAGCAGTACTTC. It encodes CASSSGLAGVLSEQYF.

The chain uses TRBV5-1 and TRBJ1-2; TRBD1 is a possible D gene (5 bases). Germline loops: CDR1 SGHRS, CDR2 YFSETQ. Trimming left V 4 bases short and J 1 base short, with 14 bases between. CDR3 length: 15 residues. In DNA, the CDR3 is TGCGCCAGCAGCCCAGGGAAGGCGAGTAACTATGGCTACACCTTC. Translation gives CASSPGKASNYGYTF.

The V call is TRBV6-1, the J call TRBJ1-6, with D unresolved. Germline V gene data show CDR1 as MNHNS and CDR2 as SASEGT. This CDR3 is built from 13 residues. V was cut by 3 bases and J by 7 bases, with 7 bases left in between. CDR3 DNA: TGTGCCAGCAGTGAGGGAGGGAATTCACCCCTCCACTTT. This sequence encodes CASSEGGNSPLHF.

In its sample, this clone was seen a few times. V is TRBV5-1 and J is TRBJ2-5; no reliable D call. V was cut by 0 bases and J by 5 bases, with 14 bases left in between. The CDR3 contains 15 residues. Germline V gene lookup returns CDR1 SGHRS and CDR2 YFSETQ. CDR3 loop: CASSLGSGSRETQYF. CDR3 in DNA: TGCGCCAGCAGCTTGGGATCGGGTTCTAGGGAGACCCAGTACTTC.

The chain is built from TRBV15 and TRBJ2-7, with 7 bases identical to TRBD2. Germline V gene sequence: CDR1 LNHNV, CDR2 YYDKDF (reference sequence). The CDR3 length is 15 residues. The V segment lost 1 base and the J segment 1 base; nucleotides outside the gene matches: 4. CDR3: CATSRAVGGSYEQYF. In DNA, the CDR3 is TGTGCCACCAGCAGAGCGGTGGGGGGGTCCTACGAGCAGTACTTC.

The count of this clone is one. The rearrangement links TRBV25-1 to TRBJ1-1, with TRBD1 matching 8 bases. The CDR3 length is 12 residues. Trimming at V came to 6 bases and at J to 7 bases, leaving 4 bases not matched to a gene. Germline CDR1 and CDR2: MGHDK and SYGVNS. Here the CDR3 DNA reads TGTGCCAGCAGAAAACAGGGGGTTGAAGCTTTCTTT. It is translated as CASRKQGVEAFF.

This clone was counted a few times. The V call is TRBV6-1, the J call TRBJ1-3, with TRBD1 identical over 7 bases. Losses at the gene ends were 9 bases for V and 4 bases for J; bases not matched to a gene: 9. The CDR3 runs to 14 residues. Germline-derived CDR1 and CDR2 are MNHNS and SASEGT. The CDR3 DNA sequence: TGTGCCAGTATATCGGACAGGTCCGGAAACACCATATATTTT. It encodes CASISDRSGNTIYF.

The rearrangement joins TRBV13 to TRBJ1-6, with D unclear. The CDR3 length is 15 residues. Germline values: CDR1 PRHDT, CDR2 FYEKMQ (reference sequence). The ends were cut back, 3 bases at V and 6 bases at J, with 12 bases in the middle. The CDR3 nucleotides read TGTGCCAGCAGCTTTACACTAGCCACTAATTCACCCCTCCACTTT. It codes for CASSFTLATNSPLHF.

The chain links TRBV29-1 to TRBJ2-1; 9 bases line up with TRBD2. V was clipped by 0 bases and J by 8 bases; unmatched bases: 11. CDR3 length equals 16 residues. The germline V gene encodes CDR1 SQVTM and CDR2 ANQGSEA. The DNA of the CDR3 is TGCAGCGTTGAAGACCCCTGGGGCGGGGGGGCCTATGAGCAGTTCTTC. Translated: CSVEDPWGGGAYEQFF.

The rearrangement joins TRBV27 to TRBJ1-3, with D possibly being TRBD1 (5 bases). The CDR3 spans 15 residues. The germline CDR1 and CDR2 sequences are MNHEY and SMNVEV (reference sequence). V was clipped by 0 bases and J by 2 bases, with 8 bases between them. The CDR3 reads CASSLSGGPGNTIYF. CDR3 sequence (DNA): TGTGCCAGCAGTTTATCGGGGGGTCCTGGAAACACCATATATTTT.

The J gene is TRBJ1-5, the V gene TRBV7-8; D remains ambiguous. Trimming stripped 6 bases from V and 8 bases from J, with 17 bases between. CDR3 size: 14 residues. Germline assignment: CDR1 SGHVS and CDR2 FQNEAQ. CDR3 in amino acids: CASSPRHAGEPQHF. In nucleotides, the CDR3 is TGTGCCAGCAGTCCTCGGCACGCCGGGGAGCCCCAGCATTTT.

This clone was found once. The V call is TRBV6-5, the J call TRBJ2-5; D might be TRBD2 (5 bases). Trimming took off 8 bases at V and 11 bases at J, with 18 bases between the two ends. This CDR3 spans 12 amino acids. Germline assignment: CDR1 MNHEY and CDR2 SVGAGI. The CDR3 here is CASGVDPSRQYF. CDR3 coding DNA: TGTGCCAGCGGAGTCGACCCTAGCCGTCAGTACTTC.

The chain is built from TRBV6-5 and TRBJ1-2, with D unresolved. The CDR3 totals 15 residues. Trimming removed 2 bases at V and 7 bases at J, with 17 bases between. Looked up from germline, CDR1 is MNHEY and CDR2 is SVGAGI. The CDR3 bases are TGTGCCAGCAGTTACGAAGGTCGAGGGCTCCTTGGCTACACCTTC. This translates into CASSYEGRGLLGYTF.

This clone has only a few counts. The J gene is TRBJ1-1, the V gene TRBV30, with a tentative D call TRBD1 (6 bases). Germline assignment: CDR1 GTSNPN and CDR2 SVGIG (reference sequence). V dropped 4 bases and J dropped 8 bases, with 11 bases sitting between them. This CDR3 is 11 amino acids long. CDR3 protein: CAWMEDREAFF. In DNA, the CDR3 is TGTGCCTGGATGGAGGACAGAGAAGCTTTCTTT.

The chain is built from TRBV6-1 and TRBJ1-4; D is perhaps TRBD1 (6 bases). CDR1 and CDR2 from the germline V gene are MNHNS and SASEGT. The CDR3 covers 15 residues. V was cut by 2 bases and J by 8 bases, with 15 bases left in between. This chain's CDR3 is CASSERTAMGEKLFF. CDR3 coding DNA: TGTGCCAGCAGTGAAAGGACAGCTATGGGGGAAAAACTGTTTTTT.

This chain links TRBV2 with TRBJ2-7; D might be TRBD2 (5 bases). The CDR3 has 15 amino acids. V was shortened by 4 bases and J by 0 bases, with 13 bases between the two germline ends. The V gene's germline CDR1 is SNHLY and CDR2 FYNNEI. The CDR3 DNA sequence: TGTGCCAGCAGTGTAGGAATAGGGAGCTCCTACGAGCAGTACTTC. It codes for CASSVGIGSSYEQYF.

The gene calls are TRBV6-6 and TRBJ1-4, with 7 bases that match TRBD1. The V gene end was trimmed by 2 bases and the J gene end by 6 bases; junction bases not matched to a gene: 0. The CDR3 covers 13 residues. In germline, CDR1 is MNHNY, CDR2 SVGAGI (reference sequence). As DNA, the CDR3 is TGTGCCAGCAGTTACGGACAGGATGAAAAACTGTTTTTT. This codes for CASSYGQDEKLFF.

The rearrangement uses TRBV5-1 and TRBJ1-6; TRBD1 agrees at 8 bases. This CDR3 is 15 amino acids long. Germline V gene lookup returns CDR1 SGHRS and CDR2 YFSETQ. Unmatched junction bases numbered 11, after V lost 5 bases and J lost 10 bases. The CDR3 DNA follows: TGCGCCAGCAGTACAACCGGACAGGGTGGATCACCCCTCCACTTT. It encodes CASSTTGQGGSPLHF.

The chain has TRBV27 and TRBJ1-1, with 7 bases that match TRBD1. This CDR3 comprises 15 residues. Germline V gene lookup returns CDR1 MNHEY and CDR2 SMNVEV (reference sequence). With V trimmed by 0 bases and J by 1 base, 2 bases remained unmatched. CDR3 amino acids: CASSLSRDRNTEAFF. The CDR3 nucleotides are TGTGCCAGCAGTTTATCCCGGGACAGGAACACTGAAGCTTTCTTT.

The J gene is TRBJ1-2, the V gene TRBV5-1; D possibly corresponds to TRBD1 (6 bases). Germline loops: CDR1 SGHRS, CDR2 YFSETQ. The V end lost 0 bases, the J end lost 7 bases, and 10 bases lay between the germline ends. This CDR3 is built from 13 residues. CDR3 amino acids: CASSLDGTSGYTF. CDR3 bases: TGCGCCAGCAGCTTGGACGGGACAAGTGGCTACACCTTC. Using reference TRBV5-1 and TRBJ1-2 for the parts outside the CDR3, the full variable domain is KAGVTQTPRYLIKTRGQQVTLSCSPISGHRSVSWYQQTPGQGLQFLFEYFSETQRNKGNFPGRFSGRQFSNSRSEMNVSTLELGDSALYLCASSLDGTSGYTFGSGTRLTVV.

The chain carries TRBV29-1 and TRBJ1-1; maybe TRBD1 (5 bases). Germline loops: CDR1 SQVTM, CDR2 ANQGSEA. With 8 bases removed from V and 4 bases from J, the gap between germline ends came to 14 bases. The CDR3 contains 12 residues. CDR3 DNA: TGCAGCTCCGGGGGACCCTTCACTGAAGCTTTCTTT. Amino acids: CSSGGPFTEAFF. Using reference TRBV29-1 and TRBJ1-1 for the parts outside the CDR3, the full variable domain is SAVISQKPSRDICQRGTSLTIQCQVDSQVTMMFWYRQQPGQSLTLIATANQGSEATYESGFVIDKFPISRPNLTFSTLTVSNMSPEDSSIYLCSSGGPFTEAFFGQGTRLTVV.

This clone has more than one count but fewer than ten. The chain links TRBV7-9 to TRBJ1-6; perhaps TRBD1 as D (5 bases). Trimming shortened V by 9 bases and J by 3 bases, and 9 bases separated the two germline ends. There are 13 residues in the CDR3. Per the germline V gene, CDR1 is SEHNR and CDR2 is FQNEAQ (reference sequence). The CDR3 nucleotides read TGTGCCAGTAGGACATACTATAATTCACCCCTCCACTTT. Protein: CASRTYYNSPLHF.

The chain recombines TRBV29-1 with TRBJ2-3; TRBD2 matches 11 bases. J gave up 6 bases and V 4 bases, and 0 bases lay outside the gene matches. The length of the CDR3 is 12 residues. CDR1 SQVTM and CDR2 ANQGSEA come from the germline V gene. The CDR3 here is CSVGLAGDTQYF. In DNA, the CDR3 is TGCAGCGTTGGACTAGCGGGGGATACGCAGTATTTT.

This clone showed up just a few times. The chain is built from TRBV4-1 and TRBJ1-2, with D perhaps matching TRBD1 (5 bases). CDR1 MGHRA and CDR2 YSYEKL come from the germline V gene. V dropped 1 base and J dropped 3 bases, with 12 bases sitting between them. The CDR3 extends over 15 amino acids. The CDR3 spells CASSQGYGGDYGYTF. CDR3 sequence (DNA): TGCGCCAGCAGCCAAGGGTACGGGGGGGACTATGGCTACACCTTC.

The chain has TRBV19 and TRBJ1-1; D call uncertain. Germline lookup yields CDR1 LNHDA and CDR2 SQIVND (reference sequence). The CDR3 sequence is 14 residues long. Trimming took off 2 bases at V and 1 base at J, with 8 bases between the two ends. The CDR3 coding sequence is TGTGCCAGTAGTATATCTCCAGGGAACACTGAAGCTTTCTTT. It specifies CASSISPGNTEAFF.

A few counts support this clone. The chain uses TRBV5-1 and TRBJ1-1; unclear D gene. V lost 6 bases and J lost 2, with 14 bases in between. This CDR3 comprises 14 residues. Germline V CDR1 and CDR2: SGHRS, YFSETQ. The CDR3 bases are TGCGCCAGCACCAACGACCCGGGAAACACTGAAGCTTTCTTT. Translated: CASTNDPGNTEAFF. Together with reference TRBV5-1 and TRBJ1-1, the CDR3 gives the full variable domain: KAGVTQTPRYLIKTRGQQVTLSCSPISGHRSVSWYQQTPGQGLQFLFEYFSETQRNKGNFPGRFSGRQFSNSRSEMNVSTLELGDSALYLCASTNDPGNTEAFFGQGTRLTVV.